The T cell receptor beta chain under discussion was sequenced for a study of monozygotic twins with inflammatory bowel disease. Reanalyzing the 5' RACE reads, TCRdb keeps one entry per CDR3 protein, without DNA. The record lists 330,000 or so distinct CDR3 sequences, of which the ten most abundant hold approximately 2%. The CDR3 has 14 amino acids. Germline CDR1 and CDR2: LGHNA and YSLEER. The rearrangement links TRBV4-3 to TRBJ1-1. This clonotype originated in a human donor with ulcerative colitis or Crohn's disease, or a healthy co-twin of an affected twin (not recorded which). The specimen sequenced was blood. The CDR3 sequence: CASSQELGPTEAFF.